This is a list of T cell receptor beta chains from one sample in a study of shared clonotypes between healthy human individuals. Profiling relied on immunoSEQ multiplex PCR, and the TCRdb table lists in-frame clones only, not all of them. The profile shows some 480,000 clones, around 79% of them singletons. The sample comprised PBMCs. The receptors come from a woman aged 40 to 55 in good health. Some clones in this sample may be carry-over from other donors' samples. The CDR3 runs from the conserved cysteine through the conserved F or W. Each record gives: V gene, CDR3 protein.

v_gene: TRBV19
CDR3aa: CASTGRFGGLTGIPYEQYF

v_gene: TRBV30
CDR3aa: CAWSDWTGGRGELFF

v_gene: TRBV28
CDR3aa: CASSTPGGVGNTIYF

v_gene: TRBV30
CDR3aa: CAWMDSVAKNIQYF

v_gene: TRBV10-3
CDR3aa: CAISKDRGQNIQYF

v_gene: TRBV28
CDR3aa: CASSFREQYF

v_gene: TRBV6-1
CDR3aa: CASRVAASGVGELFF

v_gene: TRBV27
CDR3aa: CASSLSPANYGYTF

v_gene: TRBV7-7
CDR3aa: CASSPSHDRVYEQYF

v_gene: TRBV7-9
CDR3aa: CASSLRTGQETQYF

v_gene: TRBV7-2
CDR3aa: CASSHPGGSSYEQYF

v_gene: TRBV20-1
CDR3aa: CSVAANTEAFF

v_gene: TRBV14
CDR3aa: CASSQGPAGRAGNTIYF

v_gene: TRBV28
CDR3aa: CASSRAGLWGTDTQYF

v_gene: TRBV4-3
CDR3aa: CASSQDEGATDTQYF

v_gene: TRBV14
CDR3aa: CASSPFGGGVTGELFF

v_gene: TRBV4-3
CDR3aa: CASSQDSESPDTQYF

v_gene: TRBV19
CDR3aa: CASSIPGTQFF

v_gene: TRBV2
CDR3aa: CASSFDRDQPQHF

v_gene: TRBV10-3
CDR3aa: CAISQDTSGTQYF

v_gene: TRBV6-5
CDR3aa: CASSPIGQGGTEAFF

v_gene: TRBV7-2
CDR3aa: CASSILAGVGTGELFF

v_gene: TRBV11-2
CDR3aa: CASSLNRLASDTQYF

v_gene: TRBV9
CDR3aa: CASSLSGTVYEQYF

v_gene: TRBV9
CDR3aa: CASSVGRGYTDTQYF

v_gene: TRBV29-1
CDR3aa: CSAAQGANTEAFF

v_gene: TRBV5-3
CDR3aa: CARSGTGAKNQPQHF

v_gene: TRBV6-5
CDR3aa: CASSYSRDNYEQYF

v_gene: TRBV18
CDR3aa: CASSSLRGGEQYF

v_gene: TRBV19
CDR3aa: CASTLDRNQPQHF

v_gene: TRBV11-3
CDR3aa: CASSPGESILTGELFF

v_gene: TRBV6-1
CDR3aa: CASTRTGNVAFF

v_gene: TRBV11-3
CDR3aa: CASSKGLAGGTGELFF

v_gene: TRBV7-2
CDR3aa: CASSPHGTAQETQYF

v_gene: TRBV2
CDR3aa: CASSAGQGGQPQHF

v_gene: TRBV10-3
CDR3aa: CAISESDAGPSGYTF

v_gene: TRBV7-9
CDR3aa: CASSSTGTSGRDTQYF

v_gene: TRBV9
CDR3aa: CASSVDVGLARADTQYF

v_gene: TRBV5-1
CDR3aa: CASSLKAQGGRPEAFF

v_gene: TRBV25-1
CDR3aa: CASSEWGTSSYEQYF

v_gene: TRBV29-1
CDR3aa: CSGEGEGSYNEQFF

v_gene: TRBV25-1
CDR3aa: CASSEAGGLAERETQYF

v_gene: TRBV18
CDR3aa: CASSQMDGQETQYF

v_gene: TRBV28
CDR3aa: CASSSLQGAKNIQYF

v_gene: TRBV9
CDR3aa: CASSVDGANVLTF

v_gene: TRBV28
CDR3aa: CASSFTGAGQPQHF

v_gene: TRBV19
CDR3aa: CATGEFGTEAFF

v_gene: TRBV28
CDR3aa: CASSLGYEKLFF